The text below deals with one TCR beta chain. Sequenced by immunoSEQ multiplex PCR; TCRdb stores in-frame clones only, minus some. In the table there are about 120,000 clones, more than 70% of which are singletons. This specimen comes from a study of control samples from healthy donors and cancer patients. CDR3 length: 12 amino acids. Germline CDR1 is SQVTM and CDR2 is ANQGSEA. V lost 5 bases and J lost 2, with 9 bases in between. V usage is TRBV29-1 and J usage is TRBJ1-2; the D gene is possibly TRBD1 (5 bases). Sequencing input: blood. This TCR was recovered from a man aged 35-49 years in good health. CDR3 residues: CSVWGGNYGYTF. The CDR3 DNA reads as TGCAGCGTTTGGGGGGGGAACTATGGCTACACCTTC.